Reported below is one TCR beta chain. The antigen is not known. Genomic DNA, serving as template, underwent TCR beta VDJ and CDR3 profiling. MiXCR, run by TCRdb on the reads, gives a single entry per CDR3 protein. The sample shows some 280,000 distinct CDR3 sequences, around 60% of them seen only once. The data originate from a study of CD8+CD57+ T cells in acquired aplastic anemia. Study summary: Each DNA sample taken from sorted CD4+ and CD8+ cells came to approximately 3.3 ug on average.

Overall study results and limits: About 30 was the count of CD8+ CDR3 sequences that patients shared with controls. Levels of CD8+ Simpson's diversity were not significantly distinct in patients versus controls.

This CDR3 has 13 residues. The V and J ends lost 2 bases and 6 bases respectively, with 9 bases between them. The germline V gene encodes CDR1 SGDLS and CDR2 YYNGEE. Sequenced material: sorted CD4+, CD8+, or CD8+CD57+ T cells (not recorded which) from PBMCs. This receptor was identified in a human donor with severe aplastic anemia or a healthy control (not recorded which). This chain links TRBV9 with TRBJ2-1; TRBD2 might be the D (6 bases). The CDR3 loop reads CASSVSSGNEQFF. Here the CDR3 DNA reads TGTGCCAGCAGCGTGAGTAGCGGCAATGAGCAGTTCTTC. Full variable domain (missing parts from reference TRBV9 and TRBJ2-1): DSGVTQTPKHLITATGQRVTLRCSPRSGDLSVYWYQQSLDQGLQFLIQYYNGEERAKGNILERFSAQQFPDLHSELNLSSLELGDSALYFCASSVSSGNEQFFGPGTRLTVL.